Listed here are 20 T cell receptor beta chains from one sample, sequenced in a study of response to subunit inactivated influenza vaccine. Each CDR3 protein gets one entry after TCRdb re-called the RT-PCR reads with MiXCR. The data show approximately 520,000 distinct CDR3 sequences, 15% to 20% seen once. Here the sequenced sample was CD4+ T cells sorted from PBMCs, taken roughly 24 months after vaccination. The receptors stem from a man aged 50 to 69 who received an inactivated influenza vaccine.

This clonotype was seen many times. The chain joins TRBV7-2 to TRBJ1-4; possibly TRBD1 for D (6 bases). Germline lookup yields CDR1 SGHTA and CDR2 FQGNSA. V was cut by 5 bases and J by 8 bases, with 18 bases left in between. CDR3 length: 15 residues. The CDR3 here is CASSDGQTRGEKLFF. Written as DNA, the CDR3 is TGTGCCAGCAGCGATGGACAGACACGTGGGGAAAAACTGTTTTTT.

Only a few counts were recorded for this clonotype. The gene calls are TRBV12-3 or TRBV12-4 and TRBJ1-2, with D maybe TRBD1 (5 bases). This CDR3 contains 15 residues. Trimming took 5 bases from V and 6 from J, leaving 19 bases between them. CDR3 coding DNA: TGTGCCAGCAGTCCCAGTCTTCCAGGGTTGAATGGCTACACCTTC. It encodes CASSPSLPGLNGYTF.

This clonotype was counted a few times. This sequence joins TRBV6-1 and TRBJ1-1, with a weak D call TRBD1 (6 bases). The CDR3 is 13 residues long. V gave up 7 bases and J gave up 1 base, with 10 bases separating them. Germline values: CDR1 MNHNS, CDR2 SASEGT. The CDR3 reads CASKGQSNTEAFF. For the CDR3, the DNA is TGTGCCAGCAAAGGACAGTCGAACACTGAAGCTTTCTTT.

This clonotype was counted between two and nine times. This rearrangement joins TRBV30 to TRBJ1-1; D unresolved. Germline values: CDR1 GTSNPN, CDR2 SVGIG (reference sequence). V dropped 3 bases and J dropped 1 base, with 15 bases sitting between them. The CDR3 extends over 15 amino acids. The CDR3 region has the DNA TGTGCCTGGAGGGCTCTGAGAATCGCGAACACTGAAGCTTTCTTT. This sequence encodes CAWRALRIANTEAFF.

V is TRBV15 and J is TRBJ2-6; no definite D call. This CDR3 has 16 residues. V lost 1 base and J lost 1, with 8 bases in between. Germline CDR1 is LNHNV and CDR2 is YYDKDF (reference sequence). In DNA form, the CDR3 reads TGTGCCACCAGCAGAGGGGGTGGTTCTGGGGCCAACGTCCTGACTTTC. This encodes CATSRGGGSGANVLTF.

The chain links TRBV6-5 to TRBJ2-4; the D gene is possibly TRBD2 (5 bases). The CDR3 totals 10 residues. Trimming removed 7 bases from V and 13 bases from J, with 11 bases in between. Germline V CDR1 and CDR2: MNHEY, SVGAGI. The CDR3 region is CASTYGLQYF. The CDR3 DNA reads as TGTGCCAGCACCTACGGACTCCAGTACTTC.

CDR3 nucleotide sequence: TGCGCCAGCAGCTTGGTGCAGGGAAGTGAAGCTTTCTTT. As protein: CASSLVQGSEAFF. The gene calls are TRBV5-1 and TRBJ1-1; perhaps TRBD1 as D (5 bases). Germline V CDR1 and CDR2: SGHRS, YFSETQ. This CDR3 has 13 residues. The V end lost 0 bases, the J end lost 7 bases, and 10 bases lay between the germline ends.

V is TRBV11-2 and J is TRBJ2-7; possible D gene TRBD1, 6 bases. V lost 2 bases and J lost 2, with 13 bases in between. The CDR3 is 15 residues long. Germline assignment: CDR1 SGHAT and CDR2 FQNNGV. CDR3 region: CASSLNRDNTYEQYF. The CDR3 DNA reads TGTGCCAGCAGCTTAAATCGGGACAACACCTACGAGCAGTACTTC.

The chain has TRBV7-2 and TRBJ2-7, with TRBD1 matching over 9 bases. CDR3 length: 15 residues. Trimming at V came to 2 bases and at J to 3 bases, leaving 5 bases not matched to a gene. Germline V gene lookup returns CDR1 SGHTA and CDR2 FQGNSA. Written as DNA, the CDR3 is TGTGCCAGCAGCTTAAAACAGGGGGCTTACTACGAGCAGTACTTC. Its translation is CASSLKQGAYYEQYF.

V is TRBV20-1 and J is TRBJ2-7, with D possibly being TRBD2 (6 bases). The CDR3 totals 15 residues. Trimming stripped 0 bases from V and 4 bases from J, with 16 bases between. Germline CDR1 and CDR2: DFQATT and SNEGSKA (reference sequence). CDR3 bases: TGCAGTGCTAGAGACAGGGAACGGGGGTTATACGAGCAGTACTTC. This encodes CSARDRERGLYEQYF.

In nucleotides, the CDR3 is TGTGCCAGCAGCTGCCTGACAGGGTTCCACGAGCAGTACTTC. This codes for CASSCLTGFHEQYF. V and J are TRBV12-1 and TRBJ2-7; TRBD1 is taken as the D call from the table, unchecked against the DNA. TRBV12-1 has pseudogene status. The CDR3 is made up of 14 amino acids.

This clonotype appeared many times. The V gene is TRBV20-1, the J gene TRBJ2-1; 9 nucleotides agree with TRBD2. The V gene's germline CDR1 is DFQATT and CDR2 SNEGSKA (reference sequence). This CDR3 region has 16 residues. Unmatched junction bases numbered 12, after V lost 1 base and J lost 8 bases. The CDR3 nucleotides are TGCAGTGCTAGAGGGGCTAGCGGGGTTCTGCGCGATGAGCAGTTCTTC. Translation: CSARGASGVLRDEQFF.

The V gene is TRBV5-1, the J gene TRBJ1-2, with 7 bases aligning to TRBD1. Germline V gene sequence: CDR1 SGHRS, CDR2 YFSETQ. Trimming removed 5 bases from V and 3 bases from J; junction bases left unmatched: 7. The CDR3 runs 14 residues. In DNA, the CDR3 is TGCGCCAGCAGTAAAGGGGGCGAGGACTATGGCTACACCTTC. It encodes CASSKGGEDYGYTF.

The chain joins TRBV6-2 or TRBV6-3 to TRBJ2-7; 10 nucleotides match TRBD2. Germline V gene data show CDR1 as MNHEY and CDR2 as SVGEGT. V lost 7 bases to trimming and J lost 1 base; unmatched junction nucleotides: 7. This CDR3 spans 15 amino acids. The CDR3 region has the DNA TGTGCCAGCATCATGCTAGCGGGGGCATCCTACGAGCAGTACTTC. Its protein product is CASIMLAGASYEQYF.

In DNA, the CDR3 is TGTGCCAGCAGCACGGGACCCGGATACAATGAGCAGTTCTTC. Translating gives CASSTGPGYNEQFF. The chain has TRBV7-2 and TRBJ2-1; perhaps D is TRBD1 or TRBD2 (5 bases each). The CDR3 is made up of 14 amino acids. The V end was cut by 5 bases, the J end by 4 bases, with 12 bases between. CDR1 and CDR2 (germline): SGHTA, FQGNSA.

J is TRBJ2-3 and V is TRBV10-3, with 7 bases fitting TRBD2. Trimming at V came to 2 bases and at J to 3 bases, leaving 11 bases not matched to a gene. The CDR3 contains 17 residues. Germline values: CDR1 ENHRY, CDR2 SYGVKD. The CDR3 sequence: CAISEVRARGGTDTQYF. The CDR3 DNA follows: TGTGCCATCAGTGAGGTGCGGGCGAGGGGAGGGACAGATACGCAGTATTTT.

A few counts support this clonotype. The CDR3 sequence is CASSLTAGTSWGFYGYTF. For the CDR3, the DNA is TGTGCCAGCAGCTTAACCGCCGGGACCTCCTGGGGTTTCTATGGCTACACCTTC. The chain is built from TRBV7-8 and TRBJ1-2, with a possible D match to TRBD1 (5 bases). The length of the CDR3 is 18 residues. V lost 2 bases to trimming and J lost 4 bases, with 23 bases between them. Germline V gene lookup returns CDR1 SGHVS and CDR2 FQNEAQ.

This clonotype was picked up a small number of times. The V and J genes are TRBV20-1 and TRBJ1-6; TRBD1 matches at 9 bases. CDR1 DFQATT and CDR2 SNEGSKA come from the germline V gene (reference sequence). Germline trimming cut 2 bases from V and 9 bases from J; bases unmatched to any gene: 5. This CDR3 contains 14 residues. CDR3 loop: CSARSGQGSSPLHF. Written as DNA, the CDR3 is TGCAGTGCTAGATCCGGACAGGGGAGTTCACCCCTCCACTTT.

This clonotype was recorded at least ten times. The chain uses TRBV12-3 or TRBV12-4 and TRBJ2-7; 7 bases map to TRBD2. The CDR3 length is 14 residues. V dropped 1 base and J dropped 6; count of bases not matched to a gene: 6. CDR3 region: CASSLGGGNFEQYF. CDR3 sequence (DNA): TGTGCCAGCAGTTTAGGGGGGGGGAATTTCGAGCAGTACTTC.

The chain combines TRBV21-1 with TRBJ2-1; the table's D call of TRBD2 was not tested on the DNA. TRBV21-1 is classified as a pseudogene. This CDR3 spans 18 amino acids. The CDR3 here is CASSKLGGGKSSYNEQFF. For the CDR3, the DNA is TGTGCCAGCAGCAAATTGGGGGGAGGTAAATCCTCCTACAATGAGCAGTTCTTC.